These T cell receptor beta chains were read from a single sample in a study of metastatic and nonmetastatic thyroid tumors. Via MiXCR, TCRdb re-called the PCR reads. This sample has tens of thousands of clones; about a sixth occur once, and the top ten carry about 3%. The sample was blood. These receptors were taken from a female donor with papillary thyroid cancer or a benign thyroid nodule (not recorded which). Some clones in this sample may be carry-over from other donors' samples. The CDR3 runs from the conserved cysteine through the conserved F or W. D genes are given only for firm matches. Rows may omit the clone size; those that give it use once, few, many or a size class.

V: TRBV4-3
J: TRBJ2-3
size: NA
D: TRBD2
CDR3: CASSRVAGISTDTQYF
DNA: TGCGCCAGCAGCCGGGTAGCGGGGATTTCCACAGATACGCAGTATTTT

V: TRBV6-1
J: TRBJ1-2
size: many
D: NA
CDR3: CASLPIGGWEYGYTF
DNA: TGTGCCAGCTTGCCTATAGGGGGGTGGGAATATGGCTACACCTTC

V: TRBV12-3/TRBV12-4
J: TRBJ2-1
size: many
D: NA
CDR3: CASSFAGPSGNEQFF
DNA: TGTGCCAGCAGTTTCGCGGGACCCTCTGGGAATGAGCAGTTCTTC

V: TRBV27
J: TRBJ1-5
size: NA
D: NA
CDR3: CASSFRGVGLGNQPQHF
DNA: TGTGCCAGCAGTTTTAGGGGAGTGGGGCTTGGCAATCAGCCCCAGCATTTT

V: TRBV10-3
J: TRBJ2-3
size: many
D: NA
CDR3: CAISEGPGDSDTQYF
DNA: TGTGCCATCAGTGAGGGACCTGGAGATTCGGATACGCAGTATTTT

V: TRBV12-5
J: TRBJ2-2
size: many
D: NA
CDR3: CASGSQGGVPGELFF
DNA: TGTGCTAGTGGCTCTCAAGGAGGGGTCCCCGGGGAGCTGTTTTTT

V: TRBV27
J: TRBJ2-2
size: many
D: NA
CDR3: CASTKGRRNTGELFF
DNA: TGTGCCAGCACCAAGGGACGGCGTAACACCGGGGAGCTGTTTTTT

V: TRBV7-9
J: TRBJ2-6
size: NA
D: NA
CDR3: CASSQGGAGANVLTF
DNA: TGTGCCAGCAGCCAAGGAGGGGCTGGGGCCAACGTCCTGACTTTC

V: TRBV3-1
J: TRBJ2-3
size: NA
D: NA
CDR3: CASSVNSGADTQYF
DNA: TGTGCCAGCAGCGTCAACTCAGGGGCAGATACGCAGTATTTT

V: TRBV27
J: TRBJ2-7
size: NA
D: NA
CDR3: CASTAGTTYEQYF
DNA: TGTGCCAGCACGGCGGGTACTACCTACGAGCAGTACTTC

V: TRBV6-1
J: TRBJ2-2
size: few
D: NA
CDR3: CASSPCETGELFF
DNA: TGTGCCAGCAGCCCATGTGAAACCGGGGAGCTGTTTTTT

V: TRBV20-1
J: TRBJ1-6
size: many
D: NA
CDR3: CSAQAGDGESPLHF
DNA: TGCAGTGCTCAGGCTGGGGACGGCGAGTCACCCCTCCACTTT

V: TRBV19
J: TRBJ1-5
size: many
D: NA
CDR3: CASNSGGGRSGSNQPQHF
DNA: TGTGCCAGTAATAGTGGGGGTGGGAGGTCCGGGAGCAATCAGCCCCAGCATTTT

V: TRBV25-1
J: TRBJ1-2
size: few
D: NA
CDR3: CSSSESGFNYGYTF
DNA: TGTTCCAGCAGTGAGTCTGGTTTTAACTATGGCTACACCTTC

V: TRBV28
J: TRBJ2-7
size: NA
D: NA
CDR3: CASTSTSCMYGGHEQYF
DNA: TGTGCCAGCACCTCCACCTCATGTATGTATGGCGGCCACGAGCAGTACTTC

V: TRBV6-1
J: TRBJ2-5
size: many
D: TRBD1
CDR3: CASRQDRAGETQYF
DNA: TGTGCCAGCAGACAGGACAGGGCTGGGGAGACCCAGTACTTC

V: TRBV10-2
J: TRBJ2-3
size: many
D: NA
CDR3: CASTDREGTDTQYF
DNA: TGCGCCAGCACCGACAGGGAGGGGACAGATACGCAGTATTTT

V: TRBV20-1
J: TRBJ2-5
size: many
D: NA
CDR3: CSASQTSVQETQYF
DNA: TGCAGTGCTTCCCAGACTAGTGTCCAAGAGACCCAGTACTTC

V: TRBV27
J: TRBJ2-3
size: many
D: NA
CDR3: CASSPLGQPDTQYF
DNA: TGTGCCAGCAGTCCCCTAGGCCAACCAGATACGCAGTATTTT

V: TRBV4-1
J: TRBJ1-1
size: few
D: NA
CDR3: CASSQDSTGIGLTEAFF
DNA: TGCGCCAGCAGCCAAGATAGCACAGGGATTGGGTTAACTGAAGCTTTCTTT

V: TRBV7-2
J: TRBJ2-1
size: many
D: TRBD1
CDR3: CASSLSQGVLGEQFF
DNA: TGTGCCAGCAGCTTATCCCAGGGGGTTCTGGGGGAGCAGTTCTTC

V: TRBV5-1
J: TRBJ1-2
size: once
D: NA
CDR3: CASSLGEDYGYTF
DNA: TGCGCCAGCAGCTTGGGCGAAGACTATGGCTACACCTTC

V: TRBV12-3/TRBV12-4
J: TRBJ2-1
size: few
D: NA
CDR3: CASIWRLVGAYNEQFF
DNA: TGTGCCAGCATCTGGAGACTAGTGGGAGCCTACAATGAGCAGTTCTTC

V: TRBV20-1
J: TRBJ1-2
size: many
D: TRBD1
CDR3: CSAISDREDGYTF
DNA: TGCAGTGCTATCTCGGACAGGGAGGATGGCTACACCTTC

V: TRBV2
J: TRBJ2-5
size: few
D: NA
CDR3: CASPGQGETQYF
DNA: TGTGCCAGCCCTGGTCAGGGGGAGACCCAGTACTTC

V: TRBV24-1
J: TRBJ2-6
size: few
D: NA
CDR3: CATSDPYRAGSNVLTF
DNA: TGTGCCACCAGTGACCCATACAGGGCTGGGTCCAACGTCCTGACTTTC

V: TRBV19
J: TRBJ2-1
size: many
D: NA
CDR3: CASSTPLLASSTRSYNEQFF
DNA: TGTGCCAGTAGTACTCCGTTACTAGCATCCTCTACCCGCTCCTACAATGAGCAGTTCTTC

V: TRBV7-9
J: TRBJ1-1
size: many
D: NA
CDR3: CASWRQGNTEAFF
DNA: TGTGCCAGCTGGCGGCAGGGGAACACTGAAGCTTTCTTT

V: TRBV6-1
J: TRBJ1-4
size: NA
D: TRBD1
CDR3: CARRLGGQGDEKLFF
DNA: TGTGCCAGAAGACTGGGCGGACAGGGTGACGAAAAACTGTTTTTT

V: TRBV7-9
J: TRBJ2-7
size: NA
D: TRBD1
CDR3: CASSRGTGDNEQYF
DNA: TGTGCCAGCAGCCGAGGGACAGGGGACAACGAGCAGTACTTC

V: TRBV30
J: TRBJ2-1
size: many
D: NA
CDR3: CAWSVGAPYNEQFF
DNA: TGTGCCTGGAGTGTTGGGGCCCCTTACAATGAGCAGTTCTTC

V: TRBV20-1
J: TRBJ1-1
size: NA
D: NA
CDR3: CSARKGRMTEAFF
DNA: TGCAGTGCTAGAAAGGGGCGCATGACTGAAGCTTTCTTT

V: TRBV4-1
J: TRBJ1-3
size: many
D: TRBD1
CDR3: CASSQGGQGARNTIYF
DNA: TGCGCCAGCAGCCAAGGGGGGCAGGGGGCGCGGAACACCATATATTTT

V: TRBV11-2
J: TRBJ1-1
size: many
D: NA
CDR3: CASSLGPGRGTEAFF
DNA: TGTGCCAGCAGCTTAGGCCCAGGACGAGGCACTGAAGCTTTCTTT

V: TRBV11-2
J: TRBJ2-7
size: NA
D: NA
CDR3: CASSPGRFMSEHYF
DNA: TGTGCCAGCAGCCCAGGGAGGTTCATGTCCGAGCATTACTTC

V: TRBV6-1
J: TRBJ1-1
size: many
D: NA
CDR3: CASSPDRAMAFF
DNA: TGTGCCAGCAGTCCTGACAGAGCGATGGCTTTCTTT

V: TRBV6-1
J: TRBJ1-5
size: many
D: TRBD1
CDR3: CASSDLPPDRAQPQHF
DNA: TGTGCCAGCAGTGACTTACCACCGGACAGGGCTCAGCCCCAGCATTTT

V: TRBV7-9
J: TRBJ2-1
size: many
D: TRBD2
CDR3: CASSKGVASGRWNEQFF
DNA: TGTGCCAGCAGCAAAGGGGTGGCTAGCGGGAGGTGGAATGAGCAGTTCTTC

V: TRBV5-1
J: TRBJ2-5
size: many
D: TRBD2
CDR3: CASSLAGLASETQYF
DNA: TGCGCCAGCAGCTTGGCGGGACTAGCGTCTGAGACCCAGTACTTC

V: TRBV20-1
J: TRBJ2-6
size: many
D: NA
CDR3: CSARDGNDAGANVLTF
DNA: TGCAGTGCTAGAGATGGCAATGACGCTGGGGCCAACGTCCTGACTTTC

V: TRBV5-4
J: TRBJ2-1
size: many
D: TRBD1
CDR3: CASSADRDNEQFF
DNA: TGTGCCAGCAGCGCAGACAGGGACAATGAGCAGTTCTTC

V: TRBV12-3/TRBV12-4
J: TRBJ2-1
size: NA
D: NA
CDR3: CASSLRGGAYNEQFF
DNA: TGTGCCAGCAGTTTACGAGGAGGGGCCTACAATGAGCAGTTCTTC